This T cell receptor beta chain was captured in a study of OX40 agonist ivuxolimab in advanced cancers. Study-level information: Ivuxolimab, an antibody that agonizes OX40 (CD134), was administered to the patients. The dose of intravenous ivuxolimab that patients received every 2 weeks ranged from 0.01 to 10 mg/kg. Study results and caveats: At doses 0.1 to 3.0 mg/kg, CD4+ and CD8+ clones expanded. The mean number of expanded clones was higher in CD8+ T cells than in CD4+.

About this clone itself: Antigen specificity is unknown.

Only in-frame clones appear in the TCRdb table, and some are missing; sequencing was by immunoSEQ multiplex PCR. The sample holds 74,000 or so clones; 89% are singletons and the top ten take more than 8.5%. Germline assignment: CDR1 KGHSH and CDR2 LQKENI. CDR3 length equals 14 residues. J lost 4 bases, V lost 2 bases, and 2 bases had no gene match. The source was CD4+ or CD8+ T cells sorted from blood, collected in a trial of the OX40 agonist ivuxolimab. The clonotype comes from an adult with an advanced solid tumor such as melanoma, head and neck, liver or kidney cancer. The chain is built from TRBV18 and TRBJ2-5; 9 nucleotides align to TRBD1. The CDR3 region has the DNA TGTGCCAGCTCACCAGAGACAGGGGGAGAGACCCAGTACTTC. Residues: CASSPETGGETQYF. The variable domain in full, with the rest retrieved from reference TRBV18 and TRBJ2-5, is NAGVMQNPRHLVRRRGQEARLRCSPMKGHSHVYWYRQLPEEGLKFMVYLQKENIIDESGMPKERFSAEFPKEGPSILRIQQVVRGDSAAYFCASSPETGGETQYFGPGTRLLVL.